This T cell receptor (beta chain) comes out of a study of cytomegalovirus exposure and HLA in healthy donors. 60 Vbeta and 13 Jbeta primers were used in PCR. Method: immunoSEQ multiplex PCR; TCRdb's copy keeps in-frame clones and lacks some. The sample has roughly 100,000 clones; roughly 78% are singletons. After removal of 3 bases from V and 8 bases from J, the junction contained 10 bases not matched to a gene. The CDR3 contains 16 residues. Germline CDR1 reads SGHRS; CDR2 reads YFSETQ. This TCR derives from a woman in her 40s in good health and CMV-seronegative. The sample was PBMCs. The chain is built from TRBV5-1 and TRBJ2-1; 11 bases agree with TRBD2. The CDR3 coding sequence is TGCGCCAGCAGCTCCTTTACTAGCGGGAGAACCGATGAGCAGTTCTTC. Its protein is CASSSFTSGRTDEQFF.